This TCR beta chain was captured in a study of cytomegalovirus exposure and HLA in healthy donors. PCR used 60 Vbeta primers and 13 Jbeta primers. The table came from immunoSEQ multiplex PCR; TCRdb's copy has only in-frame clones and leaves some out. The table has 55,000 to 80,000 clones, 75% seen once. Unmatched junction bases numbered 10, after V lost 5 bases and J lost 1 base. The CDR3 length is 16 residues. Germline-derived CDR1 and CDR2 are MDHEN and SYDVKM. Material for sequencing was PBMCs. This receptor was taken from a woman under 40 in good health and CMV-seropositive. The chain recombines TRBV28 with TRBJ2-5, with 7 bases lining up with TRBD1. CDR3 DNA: TGTGCCAGCAGTCTCCAAACAGGGGCCCCCCAAGAGACCCAGTACTTC. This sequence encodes CASSLQTGAPQETQYF.